This is a list of T cell receptor beta chains from one sample in a study of T-cell memory formation after mild COVID-19. Using its own MiXCR run on the 5' RACE reads, TCRdb lists one record per CDR3 protein. The table lists a few hundred thousand distinct CDR3 sequences, more than 15% of them singletons. The sample taken for sequencing was PBMCs or a T cell subset sorted from them (not recorded which). These receptors were obtained from a man aged 18 to 35 who had mild COVID-19 (a few samples of this study predate the infection). Cell type and time point are not known. Each CDR3 is given with its conserved first and last residue. The D gene is left open where the match is weak. Rows give clone size only sometimes, using once, few, many, or a class for an expanded clone.

TRBJ2-2 TRBV20-1 few . TGCAGTGCTAGAGATCAGGGGAACACCGGGGAGCTGTTTTTT CSARDQGNTGELFF
TRBJ1-2 TRBV7-2 . TRBD1 TGTGCCAGCACCCCCGGACAGGGGGCTTCGGATGGCTACACCTTC CASTPGQGASDGYTF
TRBJ2-3 TRBV2 once . TGTGCCAGCAGCGCCCGGGGTAGCTGGGGGGCCGGGGATACGCAGTATTTT CASSARGSWGAGDTQYF
TRBJ1-1 TRBV6-2/TRBV6-3 . . TGTGCCAGCACTACCTTTGTCGGATTAGCTTTCTTT CASTTFVGLAFF
TRBJ2-6 TRBV5-1 many . TGCGCCAGCAGCTTGGAGGGCACCTCTTGGGGGGCCAACGTCCTGACTTTC CASSLEGTSWGANVLTF
TRBJ1-4 TRBV7-2 . TRBD1 TGTGCCAGCAGCTACAGACCCCAACAGGGGGAAAAACTGTTTTTT CASSYRPQQGEKLFF
TRBJ2-3 TRBV5-6 few . TGTGCCAGCAGCTTGCGGACTATCGAGGATACGCAGTATTTT CASSLRTIEDTQYF
TRBJ2-1 TRBV2 few . TGTGCCAGCAGTGAGCCGGGGCGGACGGTGGGTGAGCAGTTCTTC CASSEPGRTVGEQFF
TRBJ1-2 TRBV5-1 . . TGCGCCAGCAGCTTCGGAGTGGGGGGCTACACCTTC CASSFGVGGYTF
TRBJ2-1 TRBV27 . . TGTGCCAGCAGTTTATTGGGGATTAGATACAATGAGCAGTTCTTC CASSLLGIRYNEQFF
TRBJ2-4 TRBV7-9 few TRBD1 TGTGCCAGCAGCTTAGGACAGGGCGCCAAAAACATTCAGTACTTC CASSLGQGAKNIQYF
TRBJ2-2 TRBV19 . . TGTGCCAGTAGTATAGCCCGGAACACCGGGGAGCTGTTTTTT CASSIARNTGELFF
TRBJ2-3 TRBV4-3 few TRBD2 TGCGCCAGCAGCCTGGGACTAGCGGGGAGAGGCACAGATACGCAGTATTTT CASSLGLAGRGTDTQYF
TRBJ2-1 TRBV9 few . TGTGCCAGCAGCGAGGCCCAGCGGGCGTCCAATGAGCAGTTCTTC CASSEAQRASNEQFF
TRBJ1-3 TRBV4-3 . . TGCGCCAGCAGCCCCCACTCTGGAAACACCATATATTTT CASSPHSGNTIYF
TRBJ1-1 TRBV14 . . TGTGCCAGCAACGAGGGGAACACTGAAGCTTTCTTT CASNEGNTEAFF
TRBJ2-2 TRBV11-2 . TRBD2 TGTGCCAGCCGTAAGGGCGGGGGGCCGAACACCGGGGAGCTGTTTTTT CASRKGGGPNTGELFF
TRBJ2-5 TRBV6-5 . TRBD1 TGTGCCAGCAGTCGATCCAGGGGGCAGGAGACCCAGTACTTC CASSRSRGQETQYF
TRBJ1-1 TRBV4-3 few TRBD1 TGCGCCAGCAGCCCCTCGACAGGGGCAGTCGCTGAAGCTTTCTTT CASSPSTGAVAEAFF
TRBJ2-3 TRBV29-1 . TRBD2 TGCAGCGTTTCCAATAGCGGGGTACGGACAGATACGCAGTATTTT CSVSNSGVRTDTQYF
TRBJ1-4 TRBV9 few . TGTGCCAGCTCAGGGGTAACTAATGAAAAACTGTTTTTT CASSGVTNEKLFF
TRBJ2-3 TRBV12-3/TRBV12-4 . TRBD2 TGTGCCAGCGGATTTAGCGGGGGTGGCGATACGCAGTATTTT CASGFSGGGDTQYF
TRBJ2-2 TRBV7-2 few . TGTGCCAGCAGCTTAGTTGTTGGTCTAAACACCGGGGAGCTGTTTTTT CASSLVVGLNTGELFF
TRBJ2-7 TRBV20-1 . . TGCAGTGCTAGAGATCATCTAGCACCCTACGAGCAGTACTTC CSARDHLAPYEQYF
TRBJ2-1 TRBV27 few . TGTGCCAGCAGTTTGACGGGGGTGGGCGCCGGGGAGCAGTTCTTC CASSLTGVGAGEQFF
TRBJ1-1 TRBV6-2/TRBV6-3 . . TGTGCCAGCAGTTACCGACTTGGGAGTCTAAGTGGCACTGAAGCTTTCTTT CASSYRLGSLSGTEAFF
TRBJ1-2 TRBV7-2 . . TGTGCCAGCAGCTCCGGGTCCGTAGGCTACACCTTC CASSSGSVGYTF
TRBJ2-5 TRBV20-1 . TRBD1 TGCAGTGCAAACGGACAGGGGGCGCGAGAGACCCAGTACTTC CSANGQGARETQYF
TRBJ2-5 TRBV5-1 . TRBD2 TGCGCCAGCAGATTACCGGGGGGAAGTCAAGAGACCCAGTACTTC CASRLPGGSQETQYF
TRBJ2-7 TRBV20-1 . TRBD1 TGCAGTGCCGTTCGGACAGGGATCTACGAGCAGTACTTC CSAVRTGIYEQYF
TRBJ1-5 TRBV4-3 few . TGCGCCAGCAGCCAAGGGTCTAGCAATCAGCCCCAGCATTTT CASSQGSSNQPQHF
TRBJ2-1 TRBV6-5 . TRBD2 TGTGCCAGCAGTACTAAGCTCGGGGGGGCCCGGGAGCAGTTCTTC CASSTKLGGAREQFF
TRBJ2-1 TRBV5-1 . TRBD1 TGCGCCAGCAGCTCCGGACAGGGTATTGATGAGCAGTTCTTC CASSSGQGIDEQFF
TRBJ2-1 TRBV27 many . TGTGCCACCGGGGTCATATCCAGTCGCAATGAGCAGTTCTTC CATGVISSRNEQFF
TRBJ2-5 TRBV7-6 few . TGTGCCAGCAGTAGAATGGGGGGGCCACGAGGGGAGACCCAGTACTTC CASSRMGGPRGETQYF
TRBJ2-3 TRBV7-9 . . TGTGCCAGCAGCCGAGAGGGGGGGCAGCTAGATACGCAGTATTTT CASSREGGQLDTQYF
TRBJ1-1 TRBV12-3/TRBV12-4 many TRBD1 TGTGCCAGCGGTACAGGGGAGTCCACTGAAGCTTTCTTT CASGTGESTEAFF
TRBJ1-2 TRBV6-2/TRBV6-3 many . TGTGCCAGCTGGACGCTAGCTAACTATGGCTACACCTTC CASWTLANYGYTF
TRBJ2-3 TRBV7-3 few TRBD1 TGTGCCAGCAGCCCGCAAGGACAGGCGCCAGATACGCAGTATTTT CASSPQGQAPDTQYF
TRBJ2-1 TRBV4-3 few TRBD1 TGCGCCAGCAGCCAAATCAGCAGGGGGCTGAACAATGAGCAGTTCTTC CASSQISRGLNNEQFF
TRBJ2-7 TRBV11-2 . . TGTGCCAGCAGCTCCAGGCATAGGAGCTACGAGCAGTACTTC CASSSRHRSYEQYF
TRBJ1-2 TRBV7-9 few . TGTGCCAGCAGCCCAGGGGACGTCTGGGGCTACACCTTC CASSPGDVWGYTF
TRBJ2-3 TRBV7-6 . TRBD2 TGTGCCAGCAGCGTAGTAGCGGGGGCCCCCACAGATACGCAGTATTTT CASSVVAGAPTDTQYF
TRBJ1-2 TRBV2 . . TGTGCCAGCAGGATAGACAGGACGGCTAACTATGGCTACACCTTC CASRIDRTANYGYTF
TRBJ1-4 TRBV12-3/TRBV12-4 few . TGTGCCAGCACCCCAGCAGGGCACGAAAAACTGTTTTTT CASTPAGHEKLFF
TRBJ2-1 TRBV12-3/TRBV12-4 . . TGTGCCAGCAGTTTCAATGAGCAGTTCTTC CASSFNEQFF
TRBJ1-5 TRBV4-2 few . TGTGCCAGCAGCCCCCGGGGAGGCAGCCGCAATCAGCCCCAGCATTTT CASSPRGGSRNQPQHF
TRBJ1-6 TRBV7-8 . TRBD1 TGTGCCAGCAGCTTAATACAGGGGGATTCACCCCTCCACTTT CASSLIQGDSPLHF
TRBJ2-7 TRBV20-1 . . TGCAGTGTTGGCGGGACCTCCTACGAGCAGTACTTC CSVGGTSYEQYF
TRBJ2-1 TRBV25-1 many TRBD1 TGTGCCAGCAGACCCGGGACAGGGGCGTACAATGAGCAGTTCTTC CASRPGTGAYNEQFF
TRBJ2-2 TRBV5-8 . TRBD1 TGTGCCAGCAGCCTGACAGGGGGAGCGAACACCGGGGAGCTGTTTTTT CASSLTGGANTGELFF
TRBJ1-1 TRBV4-1 . TRBD1 TGCGCCAGCAGCCAAGCTACAGGGGAAAGGAAAGCTTTCTTT CASSQATGERKAFF
TRBJ1-2 TRBV29-1 . . TGCAGCGCCGGGGGCCTTCGGTATGGCTACACCTTC CSAGGLRYGYTF